This is a list of T cell receptor beta chains from one sample in a study of cytomegalovirus exposure and HLA in healthy donors. Here immunoSEQ multiplex PCR was the method, and the copy in TCRdb shows in-frame clones only, minus some. There are about 71,000 clones in the sample; roughly 64% occur only once, and roughly 7.2% lies in the top ten. Sequencing input: PBMCs. These receptors were taken from a middle-aged man in good health and CMV-seropositive. Each CDR3 is given with its conserved first and last residue. D genes are given only for firm matches. Expanded clones are given a class, and other clones once, few, many or no size at all.

cdr3_length	v_call	clone_size	j_call	d_call	cdr3_nt	cdr3_aa
13	TRBV19	NA	TRBJ2-3	NA	TGTGCCAGTAGCGGGACTCTGGGTTTTACGCAGTATTTT	CASSGTLGFTQYF
13	TRBV6-4	once	TRBJ1-2	TRBD1	TGTGCCAGCAGAGAGACAGGGGTCGGGGGCTACACCTTC	CASRETGVGGYTF
18	TRBV5-1	NA	TRBJ2-2	TRBD1	TGCGCCAGCAGCTTGGCCGGTCCTCGGACAGGCGACACCGGGGAGCTGTTTTTT	CASSLAGPRTGDTGELFF
13	TRBV30	NA	TRBJ1-2	NA	TGTGCCTGCTCGGGGGGGCTCGGCTATGGCTACACCTTC	CACSGGLGYGYTF
12	TRBV5-4	NA	TRBJ1-1	NA	TGTGCCAGCAGCTTGTACGGCACTGAAGCTTTCTTT	CASSLYGTEAFF
12	TRBV29-1	few	TRBJ1-3	NA	TGCAGCGCTGCAAACAGCGGAAACACCATATATTTT	CSAANSGNTIYF
12	TRBV29-1	NA	TRBJ2-3	NA	TGCAGCGTTCGGCAGGGCACAGATACGCAGTATTTT	CSVRQGTDTQYF
15	TRBV7-3	NA	TRBJ2-3	NA	TGTGCCAGCAGCCTACTGGGGCAGGGCGCAGATACGCAGTATTTT	CASSLLGQGADTQYF
13	TRBV9	NA	TRBJ2-7	TRBD1	TGTGCCAGCAGCGGACAGGGGTGGACCGAGCAGTACTTC	CASSGQGWTEQYF
14	TRBV27	medium-sized	TRBJ1-5	TRBD1	TGTGCCAGCAGTTCCGACAGGGGTTATCAGCCCCAGCATTTT	CASSSDRGYQPQHF
15	TRBV18	NA	TRBJ2-2	TRBD1	TGTGCCAGCTCGCCCAGGGGGCGGGACACCGGGGAGCTGTTTTTT	CASSPRGRDTGELFF
13	TRBV5-1	NA	TRBJ2-5	NA	TGCGCCAGCAGCTTGCTGGCAGAAGAGACCCAGTACTTC	CASSLLAEETQYF
16	TRBV7-3	few	TRBJ2-3	TRBD2	TGTGCCAGCAGCGACGGGCTAGCGGGTAGCACAGATACGCAGTATTTT	CASSDGLAGSTDTQYF
14	TRBV30	few	TRBJ1-5	TRBD1	TGTGCCTGGACCGCAGGACAGGGGAATCAGCCCCAGCATTTT	CAWTAGQGNQPQHF
19	TRBV19	NA	TRBJ1-1	TRBD1	TGTGCCAGTACTACAGGGTCTTTAAGTCGGGGCAACAGGGGCACTGAAGCTTTCTTT	CASTTGSLSRGNRGTEAFF
16	TRBV6-5	NA	TRBJ2-7	TRBD2	TGTGCCAGCAGTTATGGGGAGGGAGGGCTGACCTACGAGCAGTACTTC	CASSYGEGGLTYEQYF
16	TRBV5-1	NA	TRBJ1-3	NA	TGCGCCAGCAGCCCTGAACCCCTCGGGTCCGGAAACACCATATATTTT	CASSPEPLGSGNTIYF